This passage covers 16 T cell receptor beta chains from one sample sequenced in a study of T cell repertoires in cytomegalovirus infection. No antigen has been assigned to these receptors. TCRdb recomputed calls from the reads with MiXCR, one row per CDR3 protein. There are 150,000 to 200,000 distinct CDR3 sequences in the sample; about a fifth occur only once, and roughly 25% lies in the top ten. This sample comprised CD8+ T cells from cultured PBMCs, obtained from culture after CMV antigen stimulation. Receptors originate from a human donor in good health (CMV status not recorded). Some clones in this sample may be carry-over from other donors' samples.

This rearrangement joins TRBV7-3 to TRBJ2-2; D call uncertain. V lost 5 bases, J lost 6 bases, and 7 bases lay in between. Germline CDR1 reads SGHTA; CDR2 reads FQGTGA. The CDR3 totals 12 residues. CDR3 region: CASSDPSGELFF. CDR3 bases: TGTGCCAGCAGCGACCCCTCCGGGGAGCTGTTTTTT. The variable domain in full, completed from reference TRBV7-3 and TRBJ2-2, reads GAGVSQTPSNKVTEKGKYVELRCDPISGHTALYWYRQSLGQGPEFLIYFQGTGAADDSGLPNDRFFAVRPEGSVSTLKIQRTERGDSAVYLCASSDPSGELFFGEGSRLTVL.

The chain has TRBV6-5 and TRBJ1-1, with a possible D match to TRBD1 (5 bases). CDR3 length: 16 residues. From germline, CDR1 is MNHEY and CDR2 SVGAGI. Trimming stripped 3 bases from V and 0 bases from J, with 14 bases between. The CDR3 spells CASSYSAGTLNTEAFF. CDR3 DNA sequence: TGTGCCAGCAGTTATTCAGCAGGGACCCTGAACACTGAAGCTTTCTTT.

The chain joins TRBV4-3 to TRBJ2-2; 7 bases align to TRBD1. The CDR3 runs to 14 residues. Trimming cost V 5 bases and J 4 bases; bases outside gene matches: 4. CDR1 is LGHNA and CDR2 is YSLEER in the germline V gene. The CDR3 DNA reads as TGCGCCAGCAGCACGGGACAGAGCACCGGGGAGCTGTTTTTT. Translating gives CASSTGQSTGELFF.

The rearrangement links TRBV7-9 to TRBJ1-1, with D uncertain. Looked up from germline, CDR1 is SEHNR and CDR2 is FQNEAQ (reference sequence). Trimming took off 5 bases at V and 1 base at J, with 14 bases between the two ends. The CDR3 totals 15 residues. The CDR3 is CASSGPTSRNTEAFF. The CDR3 DNA reads as TGTGCCAGCAGCGGTCCGACCAGTAGGAACACTGAAGCTTTCTTT. The whole variable domain, remainder taken from reference TRBV7-9 and TRBJ1-1, is DTGVSQNPRHKITKRGQNVTFRCDPISEHNRLYWYRQTLGQGPEFLTYFQNEAQLEKSRLLSDRFSAERPKGSFSTLEIQRTEQGDSAMYLCASSGPTSRNTEAFFGQGTRLTVV.

The chain recombines TRBV6-2 or TRBV6-3 with TRBJ2-3; 9 positions match TRBD1. The CDR3 has 17 amino acids. Per germline, CDR1 MNHEY and CDR2 SVGEGT. V lost 7 bases, J lost 4 bases, and 15 bases stayed unmatched. The CDR3: CASTEGGTGGAADTQYF. CDR3 nucleotide sequence: TGTGCCAGCACCGAGGGGGGAACAGGGGGCGCCGCAGATACGCAGTATTTT.

This clonotype was observed a handful of times. The rearrangement links TRBV15 to TRBJ1-1; 7 nucleotides agree with TRBD1. In germline, CDR1 is LNHNV, CDR2 YYDKDF (reference sequence). V was clipped by 0 bases and J by 0 bases; unmatched bases: 4. The CDR3 extends over 16 amino acids. DNA of the CDR3: TGTGCCACCAGCAGAGATAAGACAGGGTTGAACACTGAAGCTTTCTTT. It codes for CATSRDKTGLNTEAFF. The entire variable domain, with the rest obtained from reference TRBV15 and TRBJ1-1, is as follows: DAMVIQNPRYQVTQFGKPVTLSCSQTLNHNVMYWYQQKSSQAPKLLFHYYDKDFNNEADTPDNFQSRRPNTSFCFLDIRSPGLGDTAMYLCATSRDKTGLNTEAFFGQGTRLTVV.

V and J are TRBV6-6 and TRBJ1-5; 8 positions match TRBD1. The germline V gene encodes CDR1 MNHNY and CDR2 SVGAGI (reference sequence). With V trimmed by 8 bases and J by 6 bases, 15 bases remained unmatched. CDR3 length: 16 residues. CDR3 coding DNA: TGTGCCAGCCAGGGGGCGCATCGGCAATCCAGTCAGCCCCAGCATTTT. The encoded protein is CASQGAHRQSSQPQHF.

This clonotype was observed a few times. V gene TRBV19 combines with J gene TRBJ2-1; the match to TRBD1 covers 8 bases. This CDR3 contains 16 residues. The V and J ends lost 2 bases and 3 bases, in that order; junction bases with no gene match: 6. Per the germline V gene, CDR1 is LNHDA and CDR2 is SQIVND (reference sequence). CDR3 DNA sequence: TGTGCCAGTAGTATACAGGGGGCGGACTACTACAATGAGCAGTTCTTC. Its protein product is CASSIQGADYYNEQFF.

The table lists this clonotype with a few counts. The V call is TRBV7-2, the J call TRBJ1-2; D uncertain. The CDR3 runs to 13 residues. Trimming cost V 6 bases and J 3 bases, with 11 bases left between them. From germline, CDR1 is SGHTA and CDR2 FQGNSA. The CDR3 DNA follows: TGTGCCAGCAGTCTCGGACCGGACTATGGCTACACCTTC. It encodes CASSLGPDYGYTF.

This chain joins TRBV7-9 and TRBJ2-7; 10 nucleotides align to TRBD1. The CDR3 contains 14 residues. Germline assignment: CDR1 SEHNR and CDR2 FQNEAQ (reference sequence). The V segment lost 6 bases and the J segment 2 bases; nucleotides outside the gene matches: 4. The chain's CDR3 is CASSHGTGAYEQYF. The CDR3 bases are TGTGCCAGCAGTCACGGGACAGGGGCCTACGAGCAGTACTTC.

The V and J genes are TRBV7-2 and TRBJ1-1; no clear D gene. Per germline, CDR1 SGHTA and CDR2 FQGNSA. This CDR3 region has 15 residues. The V end lost 1 base, the J end lost 3 bases, and 12 bases lay between the germline ends. In DNA form, the CDR3 reads TGTGCCAGCAGCTTAGGCAAAGGGAGGGACACTGAAGCTTTCTTT. Translated: CASSLGKGRDTEAFF.

DNA for the CDR3: TGCGCCAGCAGACGACAGGGGCGAACTAGAGACACTGAAGCTTTCTTT. Its protein product is CASRRQGRTRDTEAFF. The rearrangement joins TRBV4-1 to TRBJ1-1; 8 nucleotides agree with TRBD1. This CDR3 region has 16 residues. Germline-derived CDR1 and CDR2 are MGHRA and YSYEKL. The V and J ends lost 6 bases and 3 bases, in that order; junction bases with no gene match: 12.

The V call is TRBV6-1, the J call TRBJ2-5; TRBD1 agrees at 7 bases. Germline V gene lookup returns CDR1 MNHNS and CDR2 SASEGT. Trimming removed 7 bases from V and 4 bases from J; junction bases left unmatched: 12. The CDR3 has 15 amino acids. CDR3: CASKLPDRVAETQYF. In nucleotides, the CDR3 is TGTGCCAGCAAACTCCCCGACAGGGTCGCAGAGACCCAGTACTTC.

This chain links TRBV4-3 with TRBJ2-7; 10 bases agree with TRBD1. The germline V gene has CDR1 LGHNA and CDR2 YSLEER. V lost 0 bases and J lost 5; bases outside the gene matches: 10. CDR3 length: 17 residues. The CDR3 loop reads CASSQDPPGTGVDEQYF. DNA of the CDR3: TGCGCCAGCAGCCAAGACCCCCCCGGGACAGGGGTTGACGAGCAGTACTTC.

This chain joins TRBV12-3 or TRBV12-4 and TRBJ2-2, with 11 bases that match TRBD2. This CDR3 comprises 15 residues. With 3 bases clipped from V and 4 bases from J, the junction kept 1 base outside the gene matches. The CDR3 nucleotides read TGTGCCAGCAGTTTCACTAGCGGGGGCACCGGGGAGCTGTTTTTT. Translating it yields CASSFTSGGTGELFF.

This chain links TRBV12-3 or TRBV12-4 with TRBJ1-3, with 10 bases fitting TRBD1. The J segment lost 8 bases and the V segment lost 1 base, leaving 5 bases of the junction unmatched. CDR3 size: 15 residues. The CDR3 DNA sequence: TGTGCCAGCAGTTTAGAGGGGGACAGGGGAGACACCATATATTTT. Amino acids: CASSLEGDRGDTIYF.